This record covers a single TCR beta chain. This specimen belongs to a study of spatial heterogeneity in lung cancer. Time point defined: sample taken at primary tumor resection. Tumor, nontumor lung or frozen PBMC supplied whole RNA, sequenced without sorting. Germline lookup yields CDR1 SEHNR and CDR2 FQNEAQ (reference sequence). CDR3 length: 15 residues. Trimming took off 5 bases at V and 8 bases at J, with 16 bases between the two ends. Using its own MiXCR run on the 5' RACE reads, TCRdb lists one record per CDR3 protein. The sample carries fewer than 12,000 distinct CDR3 sequences, 7% to 9.5% recorded once.

Sequencing was performed on PBMCs, taken at surgery. The TCR originated in a male donor with early-stage non-small cell lung cancer. The chain recombines TRBV7-9 with TRBJ1-6; D is possibly TRBD1 (6 bases). The CDR3 region is CASSPSRGGDSPLHF. The CDR3 DNA sequence: TGTGCCAGCAGCCCCTCCCGAGGGGGGGATTCACCCCTCCACTTT.